These T cell receptor beta chains were read from a single sample in a study of blood T cell repertoires in COVID-19. Using immunoSEQ multiplex PCR, the repertoire was profiled, and TCRdb retains in-frame clones only, with some absent. The repertoire holds approximately 69,000 clones, with around 90% as singletons. The sequenced sample was peripheral blood. Source of these receptors: a man aged 50 to 59 with acute or convalescent COVID-19. CDR3s include the opening cysteine and the closing phenylalanine or tryptophan. The D gene is left open where the match is weak. Where a row states a size, it is once, few, many or the class of an expanded clone; other rows omit it.

D gene,V gene,J gene,clone size,CDR3 DNA,CDR3 protein
.,TRBV10-3,TRBJ2-7,.,TGTGCCATCAGTGTAGGAGGGGACTCCTACGAGCAGTACTTC,CAISVGGDSYEQYF
.,TRBV21-1,TRBJ2-5,.,TGTGCCAGCAGCAAAGCACGGGGGACAGCTAGGCGAGAGACCCAGTACTTC,CASSKARGTARRETQYF
.,TRBV5-4,TRBJ1-2,.,TGTGCCAGCAGCTTGATGGAAGGGGGTCACACCTTC,CASSLMEGGHTF
TRBD1,TRBV27,TRBJ2-1,.,TGTGCCAGCAGTTGGTACAGGGGAAATGAGCAGTTCTTC,CASSWYRGNEQFF
.,TRBV7-9,TRBJ1-1,.,TGTGCCAGCAGCTTAGTCTGGCAGGGGAACACTGAAGCTTTCTTT,CASSLVWQGNTEAFF
TRBD2,TRBV30,TRBJ2-3,.,TGTGCCTGGACCATGGGAAGCGGGGGCCGAGATACGCAGTATTTT,CAWTMGSGGRDTQYF
.,TRBV2,TRBJ2-3,once,TGTGCCAGCAGAAGGGCAGGGGACACAGATACGCAGTATTTT,CASRRAGDTDTQYF
.,TRBV7-8,TRBJ2-7,.,TGTGCCAGCAGCTTAGACAGTTCAGCCTACGAGCAGTACTTC,CASSLDSSAYEQYF
TRBD1,TRBV5-1,TRBJ1-3,.,TGCGCCAGCAGCTTGGGACCGGACAGGGGGCCTGGAAACACCATATATTTT,CASSLGPDRGPGNTIYF
TRBD1,TRBV28,TRBJ2-7,.,TGTGCCAGCAGTACATGGACAGGGGGCTTGCGCGAGCAGTACTTC,CASSTWTGGLREQYF
TRBD1,TRBV7-6,TRBJ1-2,.,TGTGCCAGCAGCGCCAAACAGGGGGCGCAAAGTGGCTACACCTTC,CASSAKQGAQSGYTF
TRBD1,TRBV27,TRBJ1-1,.,TGTGCCAGCAGTCGGGACAGGATAAACACTGAAGCTTTCTTT,CASSRDRINTEAFF
.,TRBV9,TRBJ1-5,.,TGTGCCAGCAGCGAATCAGGGTCAAACAATCAGCCCCAGCATTTT,CASSESGSNNQPQHF
TRBD2,TRBV12-5,TRBJ2-1,.,TGTGCTAGTGGTTTAAGCGGGGGCCACAATGAGCAGTTCTTC,CASGLSGGHNEQFF
.,TRBV14,TRBJ1-3,.,TGTGCCAGCAGCCATAGAGACAGAAGCTCTGGAAACACCATATATTTT,CASSHRDRSSGNTIYF
.,TRBV27,TRBJ1-2,once,TGTGCCAGCAGTTTATCTCGACTCTATGGCTACACCTTC,CASSLSRLYGYTF
TRBD1,TRBV5-3,TRBJ2-7,.,TGTGCCAGAAGCTACGGGACAGGGCAGACCTACGAGCAGTACTTC,CARSYGTGQTYEQYF
TRBD2,TRBV6-5,TRBJ2-7,.,TGTGCCAGCAGGACCGGGGGGGGAGGGGTGTACGAGCAGTACTTC,CASRTGGGGVYEQYF
.,TRBV5-1,TRBJ2-1,.,TGCGCCAGCAGCTTGAACACCAACAATGAGCAGTTCTTC,CASSLNTNNEQFF
TRBD1,TRBV7-3,TRBJ2-3,.,TGTGCCAGCAGCTCAGGGGACAGCAGTTATACGCAGTATTTT,CASSSGDSSYTQYF
TRBD1,TRBV6-2/TRBV6-3,TRBJ2-3,.,TGTGCCAGCAGTTACGGACAGGAACCTAGCACAGATACGCAGTATTTT,CASSYGQEPSTDTQYF
TRBD1,TRBV9,TRBJ2-2,.,TGTGCCAGCAGCGTAGGAGGACAGGGACAGAACACCGGGGAGCTGTTTTTT,CASSVGGQGQNTGELFF
.,TRBV4-2,TRBJ1-5,.,TGTGCCAGCAGCCAAGATACCGGGACACTTAGCAATCAGCCCCAGCATTTT,CASSQDTGTLSNQPQHF
.,TRBV6-5,TRBJ2-7,.,TGTGCCAGCAGCCGATTAGGGGGTAAAATCGGCGAGCAGTACTTC,CASSRLGGKIGEQYF
.,TRBV19,TRBJ1-6,.,TGTGCCAGTAGTCCCGGGACTGATCCTCTTAATTCACCCCTCCACTTT,CASSPGTDPLNSPLHF
.,TRBV10-3,TRBJ2-2,.,TGTGCCATCAGGCTAGCGCCCGACACCGGGGAGCTGTTTTTT,CAIRLAPDTGELFF
TRBD1,TRBV9,TRBJ2-5,once,TGTGCCAGCAGCCCAGGACAGGGGGCTCGGGAGACCCAGTACTTC,CASSPGQGARETQYF
TRBD1,TRBV4-1,TRBJ1-5,.,TGCGCCAGCAGCATGAGACAGGGACCGTGGATGGGTCAGCCCCAGCATTTT,CASSMRQGPWMGQPQHF
TRBD2,TRBV3-1/TRBV3-2,TRBJ2-7,.,TGTGCCAGCAGCCAGGGAGGGACTAGCGGGGGTCTCGAGCAGTACTTC,CASSQGGTSGGLEQYF
.,TRBV19,TRBJ1-2,.,TGTGCCAGTTCCGTAGGACAGAACTATGGCTACACCTTC,CASSVGQNYGYTF
TRBD1,TRBV6-5,TRBJ2-5,.,TGTGCCAGCCGGGACAGGGGGTTGGGAGAGACCCAGTACTTC,CASRDRGLGETQYF
.,TRBV18,TRBJ2-2,.,TGTGCCAGCCCCCGGTCGTCATCTAGAAACACCGGGGAGCTGTTTTTT,CASPRSSSRNTGELFF
.,TRBV5-1,TRBJ1-6,few,TGCGCCACCCGAGACACGCTCAATTCACCCCTCCACTTT,CATRDTLNSPLHF
.,TRBV5-1,TRBJ2-5,.,TGCGCCAGCAGCTTGGCACTAGTGGGAGAGACCCAGTACTTC,CASSLALVGETQYF
.,TRBV6-1,TRBJ2-2,.,TGTGCCAGCAGTGAAGCGGAGGGGAGCACCGGGGAGCTGTTTTTT,CASSEAEGSTGELFF